Following are 2 T cell receptor beta chains from one sample sequenced in a study of blood T cell repertoires in COVID-19. TCRdb keeps only in-frame clones here, not all; method: immunoSEQ multiplex PCR. The table has approximately 150,000 clones, around 87% seen once; the top ten hold under 9%. Sample: peripheral blood. These receptors all stem from a woman aged 45-60 years with active or convalescent COVID-19.

This chain links TRBV30 with TRBJ1-6; 8 bases are shared with TRBD1. The CDR3 covers 13 residues. V shed 3 bases, J shed 9 bases, and the junction held 4 bases outside the gene matches. The germline V gene has CDR1 GTSNPN and CDR2 SVGIG (reference sequence). The CDR3 DNA reads TGTGCCTGGAGCGACAGGGGCCGTTCACCCCTCCACTTT. It is translated as CAWSDRGRSPLHF.

A few counts support this clone. V gene TRBV7-2 combines with J gene TRBJ2-2, with 11 positions matching TRBD2. The V gene end was trimmed by 4 bases and the J gene end by 1 base; junction bases not matched to a gene: 2. This CDR3 has 16 amino acids. Germline CDR1 reads SGHTA; CDR2 reads FQGNSA. The DNA of the CDR3 is TGTGCCAGCAGCTCGGGACTAGCGGTGAACACCGGGGAGCTGTTTTTT. Amino acid sequence: CASSSGLAVNTGELFF. The whole variable domain, filled in from reference TRBV7-2 and TRBJ2-2, reads GAGVSQSPSNKVTEKGKDVELRCDPISGHTALYWYRQSLGQGLEFLIYFQGNSAPDKSGLPSDRFSAERTGGSVSTLTIQRTQQEDSAVYLCASSSGLAVNTGELFFGEGSRLTVL.